Each of the 8 T cell receptor beta chains below was sequenced from the same sample in a study of post-analysis software for immune sequencing data. Study findings and constraints: TRBV5-6, TRBV5-1 and TRBV20-1 belonged to a set of five TRBV segments that were more frequent in patients than controls.

Carried by the TCR beta cDNA libraries were unique molecular identifiers. TCRdb re-derived calls from the PCR reads in MiXCR, one entry per CDR3 protein. The sample includes about 820,000 distinct CDR3 sequences, 53% of them seen just once. No antigen has been assigned to these receptors. Sequences were obtained from blood. These receptors came from a girl between 5 and 17 years old with multiple sclerosis.

J is TRBJ2-4 and V is TRBV15; TRBD1 aligns across 7 bases. V lost 4 bases and J lost 0; bases outside the gene matches: 15. The length of the CDR3 is 19 residues. Germline CDR1 is LNHNV and CDR2 is YYDKDF (reference sequence). The DNA for the CDR3 is TGTGCCACCAGCAAGGGAACAGGGGCATCCTTCCTAGCCAAAAACATTCAGTACTTC. This encodes CATSKGTGASFLAKNIQYF.

This chain connects TRBV10-3 to TRBJ1-2; D ambiguous. From germline, CDR1 is ENHRY and CDR2 SYGVKD. V lost 4 bases and J lost 7, with 10 bases in between. The CDR3 loop spans 12 amino acids. CDR3 amino acids: CAISGGGGGYTF. CDR3 in DNA: TGTGCCATCAGTGGGGGAGGTGGTGGCTACACCTTC.

In its sample, this clonotype was seen a few times. V usage is TRBV4-2 and J usage is TRBJ2-5, with D perhaps assigned TRBD1 or TRBD2 (6 bases each). In germline, CDR1 is LGHNA, CDR2 YNFKEQ. Trimming took 1 base from V and 4 from J, leaving 16 bases between them. The CDR3 covers 16 residues. As DNA, the CDR3 is TGTGCCAGCAGCCAAGTTTCGGGAGAGGGGGGAGAGACCCAGTACTTC. Translation gives CASSQVSGEGGETQYF.

This sequence joins TRBV3-1 and TRBJ2-5; TRBD1 might be the D (5 bases). The CDR3 covers 13 residues. Deletions cut 6 bases from V and 0 bases from J, with 8 bases between. Per the germline V gene, CDR1 is LGHDT and CDR2 is YNNKEL (reference sequence). CDR3 bases: TGTGCCAGCAGTCACAGGTACCAAGAGACCCAGTACTTC. As protein: CASSHRYQETQYF.

The V call is TRBV2, the J call TRBJ1-1; D not resolved. CDR1 and CDR2 from the germline V gene are SNHLY and FYNNEI. CDR3 length: 12 amino acids. Trimming pared 8 bases from V and 4 bases from J, leaving 11 bases between. CDR3 residues: CASVEVRTEAFF. The CDR3 bases are TGTGCCAGCGTCGAGGTCCGCACTGAAGCTTTCTTT.

This chain joins TRBV3-1 and TRBJ2-1, with 11 nucleotides matching TRBD1. Germline CDR1 LGHDT, CDR2 YNNKEL (reference sequence). The CDR3 spans 16 residues. With 3 bases clipped from V and 7 bases from J, the junction kept 8 bases outside the gene matches. Here the CDR3 DNA reads TGTGCCAGCAGCCACGTACCCCGGGACAGGGGGAATGAGCAGTTCTTC. Translating gives CASSHVPRDRGNEQFF.

The rearrangement joins TRBV29-1 to TRBJ1-1; 7 bases are a match to TRBD1. Germline CDR1 reads SQVTM; CDR2 reads ANQGSEA. V gave up 4 bases and J gave up 1 base; unmatched junction bases: 12. The CDR3 extends over 16 amino acids. CDR3 in amino acids: CSVADRVTGENTEAFF. The CDR3 DNA reads as TGCAGCGTTGCCGATAGAGTAACAGGGGAGAACACTGAAGCTTTCTTT.

This clonotype was picked up a small number of times. J is TRBJ2-7 and V is TRBV7-6, with unresolved D. Trimming took 1 base from V and 3 from J, leaving 10 bases between them. The CDR3 totals 14 residues. The germline CDR1 and CDR2 sequences are SGHVS and FNYEAQ. The CDR3 protein is CASSLGLVDYEQYF. The CDR3 DNA reads TGTGCCAGCAGCTTAGGGCTGGTTGACTACGAGCAGTACTTC.